A selection of T cell receptor beta chains follows, all from one sample in a study of PD-L1 blockade in urothelial cancer. Profiling relied on immunoSEQ multiplex PCR, and the TCRdb table lists in-frame clones only, not all of them. The sample holds about 130,000 clones, about 82% seen once. This material consisted of PBMCs, taken around atezolizumab (anti-PD-L1) treatment. These receptors all stem from a man aged 45 to 65 with urothelial cancer. The CDR3 runs from the conserved cysteine through the conserved F or W. Fields, in order: CDR3 protein, CDR3 DNA, clone size, CDR3 length, J gene, V gene, D gene. D genes are given only for firm matches. Clone size is not always given. Where it is, it says once, few, many or a class for expanded clones.

CDR3aa: CASSPRPPGLAGSEQYF; CDR3nt: TGTGCCAGCAGCCCTCGACCCCCGGGACTAGCGGGTTCCGAGCAGTACTTC; abundance: .; len: 17; j_gene: TRBJ2-7; v_gene: TRBV2; d_gene: TRBD2
CDR3aa: CASSLLSSYNSPLHF; CDR3nt: TGTGCCAGCTCGCTCCTCAGCTCCTATAATTCACCCCTCCACTTT; abundance: .; len: 15; j_gene: TRBJ1-6; v_gene: TRBV18; d_gene: .
CDR3aa: CASSPPKLALYEQYF; CDR3nt: TGTGCCAGCAGCCCCCCGAAACTAGCGCTGTACGAGCAGTACTTC; abundance: .; len: 15; j_gene: TRBJ2-7; v_gene: TRBV28; d_gene: TRBD2
CDR3aa: CASSPRTGGNEQFF; CDR3nt: TGTGCCAGCAGTCCGCGTACAGGGGGCAATGAGCAGTTCTTC; abundance: .; len: 14; j_gene: TRBJ2-1; v_gene: TRBV6-5; d_gene: TRBD1
CDR3aa: CASSPTGGVFSEKLFF; CDR3nt: TGTGCCAGCAGCCCGACAGGGGGCGTATTTAGTGAAAAACTGTTTTTT; abundance: .; len: 16; j_gene: TRBJ1-4; v_gene: TRBV28; d_gene: TRBD1
CDR3aa: CASSYSWRFRTGEQYF; CDR3nt: TGTGCCAGCAGTTACTCGTGGCGTTTCCGCACGGGGGAGCAGTACTTC; abundance: .; len: 16; j_gene: TRBJ2-7; v_gene: TRBV6-5; d_gene: .
CDR3aa: CASSIVGLAGGEQYF; CDR3nt: TGTGCCAGTAGTATCGTGGGACTAGCGGGAGGCGAGCAGTACTTC; abundance: once; len: 15; j_gene: TRBJ2-7; v_gene: TRBV19; d_gene: TRBD2
CDR3aa: CAISVTGRETQYF; CDR3nt: TGTGCCATCAGTGTAACAGGGCGGGAGACCCAGTACTTC; abundance: .; len: 13; j_gene: TRBJ2-5; v_gene: TRBV10-3; d_gene: .
CDR3aa: CASSFPGSEAFF; CDR3nt: TGTGCCAGCAGTTTCCCGGGGTCTGAAGCTTTCTTT; abundance: .; len: 12; j_gene: TRBJ1-1; v_gene: TRBV28; d_gene: .
CDR3aa: CASGGGQGYQPQHF; CDR3nt: TGTGCCAGCGGGGGAGGACAGGGATATCAGCCCCAGCATTTT; abundance: once; len: 14; j_gene: TRBJ1-5; v_gene: TRBV19; d_gene: TRBD1
CDR3aa: CASSSRLGHLQETQYF; CDR3nt: TGTGCCAGCAGCTCTAGGCTGGGACACCTCCAAGAGACCCAGTACTTC; abundance: .; len: 16; j_gene: TRBJ2-5; v_gene: TRBV5-6; d_gene: .
CDR3aa: CASSQDVVRTPNQPQHF; CDR3nt: TGCGCCAGCAGCCAAGATGTGGTACGGACTCCTAATCAGCCCCAGCATTTT; abundance: .; len: 17; j_gene: TRBJ1-5; v_gene: TRBV4-1; d_gene: .
CDR3aa: CASSESEGLEEKLFF; CDR3nt: TGTGCCAGCAGTGAATCGGAGGGGTTGGAAGAAAAACTGTTTTTT; abundance: .; len: 15; j_gene: TRBJ1-4; v_gene: TRBV25-1; d_gene: .
CDR3aa: CASGTSGYEQYF; CDR3nt: TGTGCCAGCGGGACTAGCGGTTACGAGCAGTACTTC; abundance: .; len: 12; j_gene: TRBJ2-7; v_gene: TRBV2; d_gene: TRBD2
CDR3aa: CACQIYNEQFF; CDR3nt: TGTGCCTGCCAGATCTACAATGAGCAGTTCTTC; abundance: .; len: 11; j_gene: TRBJ2-1; v_gene: TRBV30; d_gene: .
CDR3aa: CATRAGGEIFGYTF; CDR3nt: TGTGCGACGAGGGCAGGGGGCGAGATTTTTGGCTACACCTTC; abundance: .; len: 14; j_gene: TRBJ1-2; v_gene: TRBV30; d_gene: TRBD1
CDR3aa: CASSFRTSGRGLGELFF; CDR3nt: TGTGCCAGCAGCTTCCGGACTAGCGGGAGGGGATTGGGGGAGCTGTTTTTT; abundance: .; len: 17; j_gene: TRBJ2-2; v_gene: TRBV11-3; d_gene: TRBD2
CDR3aa: CASSEQWANSPLHF; CDR3nt: TGTGCCAGCAGTGAACAATGGGCAAATTCACCCCTCCACTTT; abundance: .; len: 14; j_gene: TRBJ1-6; v_gene: TRBV25-1; d_gene: .
CDR3aa: CASSWARDTNYEQYF; CDR3nt: TGCGCCAGCAGCTGGGCCCGGGACACAAACTACGAGCAGTACTTC; abundance: .; len: 15; j_gene: TRBJ2-7; v_gene: TRBV5-1; d_gene: .
CDR3aa: CASSAGSYTEAFF; CDR3nt: TGTGCCAGTAGCGCCGGGAGTTACACTGAAGCTTTCTTT; abundance: .; len: 13; j_gene: TRBJ1-1; v_gene: TRBV19; d_gene: .
CDR3aa: CASSLGGANYGYTF; CDR3nt: TGCGCCAGCAGCTTGGGTGGAGCTAACTATGGCTACACCTTC; abundance: .; len: 14; j_gene: TRBJ1-2; v_gene: TRBV5-1; d_gene: .
CDR3aa: CASSFSGTGAVRGYTF; CDR3nt: TGTGCCAGCAGTTTTTCGGGGACAGGGGCGGTACGGGGCTACACCTTC; abundance: .; len: 16; j_gene: TRBJ1-2; v_gene: TRBV28; d_gene: TRBD1
CDR3aa: CASSLFRLAGETGELFF; CDR3nt: TGTGCCAGCTCACTCTTTCGACTAGCGGGAGAGACCGGGGAGCTGTTTTTT; abundance: .; len: 17; j_gene: TRBJ2-2; v_gene: TRBV18; d_gene: TRBD2
CDR3aa: CASSLLGTGNTDTQYF; CDR3nt: TGTGCCAGCAGCCTACTCGGGACAGGGAACACAGATACGCAGTATTTT; abundance: .; len: 16; j_gene: TRBJ2-3; v_gene: TRBV28; d_gene: TRBD1
CDR3aa: CASSLPGVQPQHF; CDR3nt: TGTGCCAGCAGTTTGCCAGGGGTTCAGCCCCAGCATTTT; abundance: .; len: 13; j_gene: TRBJ1-5; v_gene: TRBV28; d_gene: .
CDR3aa: CAWSTRASGSHGQFF; CDR3nt: TGTGCCTGGAGCACACGGGCTAGCGGGAGCCATGGGCAGTTCTTC; abundance: .; len: 15; j_gene: TRBJ2-1; v_gene: TRBV30; d_gene: TRBD2
CDR3aa: CASTPGWDSLSPLHF; CDR3nt: TGTGCCAGCACACCGGGATGGGACAGCTTATCACCCCTCCACTTT; abundance: .; len: 15; j_gene: TRBJ1-6; v_gene: TRBV7-9; d_gene: TRBD1
CDR3aa: CASSPSAGTYNEQFF; CDR3nt: TGTGCCAGCTCACCGTCCGCGGGAACCTACAATGAGCAGTTCTTC; abundance: .; len: 15; j_gene: TRBJ2-1; v_gene: TRBV18; d_gene: .
CDR3aa: CASSAGQGKGYTF; CDR3nt: TGTGCCAGTAGTGCCGGACAGGGGAAGGGCTACACCTTC; abundance: once; len: 13; j_gene: TRBJ1-2; v_gene: TRBV19; d_gene: TRBD1
CDR3aa: CASSLVPGKSYEQYF; CDR3nt: TGTGCCAGCAGCTTGGTGCCAGGCAAATCCTACGAGCAGTACTTC; abundance: .; len: 15; j_gene: TRBJ2-7; v_gene: TRBV7-9; d_gene: .
CDR3aa: CASIGGGRGPQHF; CDR3nt: TGTGCCAGCATTGGGGGGGGCCGGGGGCCCCAGCATTTT; abundance: .; len: 13; j_gene: TRBJ1-5; v_gene: TRBV28; d_gene: .
CDR3aa: CSAPTGGSGYGYTF; CDR3nt: TGCAGCGCTCCGACAGGGGGCAGTGGCTATGGCTACACCTTC; abundance: .; len: 14; j_gene: TRBJ1-2; v_gene: TRBV29-1; d_gene: TRBD1
CDR3aa: CASSLPGADPTEAFF; CDR3nt: TGTGCCAGCAGTTTACCCGGCGCGGATCCCACTGAAGCTTTCTTT; abundance: .; len: 15; j_gene: TRBJ1-1; v_gene: TRBV28; d_gene: .
CDR3aa: CASSLGGSQPQHF; CDR3nt: TGCGCCAGCAGCTTGGGAGGGAGTCAGCCCCAGCATTTT; abundance: .; len: 13; j_gene: TRBJ1-5; v_gene: TRBV5-1; d_gene: .
CDR3aa: CASSQMDGQPTYNSPLHF; CDR3nt: TGTGCCAGCAGCCAAATGGACGGACAACCCACCTATAATTCACCCCTCCACTTT; abundance: .; len: 18; j_gene: TRBJ1-6; v_gene: TRBV4-2; d_gene: .
CDR3aa: CASSGAGSWDTQYF; CDR3nt: TGTGCCAGTAGCGGGGCGGGGTCCTGGGATACGCAGTATTTT; abundance: .; len: 14; j_gene: TRBJ2-3; v_gene: TRBV19; d_gene: .
CDR3aa: CASSHGLAGTDTQYF; CDR3nt: TGTGCCAGCAGCCACGGACTAGCGGGAACAGATACGCAGTATTTT; abundance: .; len: 15; j_gene: TRBJ2-3; v_gene: TRBV7-6; d_gene: TRBD2
CDR3aa: CATGTPKGPYNSPLHF; CDR3nt: TGTGCCACCGGGACACCAAAGGGGCCTTATAATTCACCCCTCCACTTT; abundance: .; len: 16; j_gene: TRBJ1-6; v_gene: TRBV19; d_gene: .
CDR3aa: CASSVGLAQGEQFF; CDR3nt: TGTGCCAGCAGCGTAGGGTTAGCACAGGGTGAGCAGTTCTTC; abundance: .; len: 14; j_gene: TRBJ2-1; v_gene: TRBV9; d_gene: .
CDR3aa: CASSRRGLRSYEQYF; CDR3nt: TGTGCCAGCAGCAGAAGGGGCCTCCGGAGCTACGAGCAGTACTTC; abundance: .; len: 15; j_gene: TRBJ2-7; v_gene: TRBV13; d_gene: .
CDR3aa: CASSLLTLPRSGSFWEQYF; CDR3nt: TGTGCCAGCAGCTTACTCACCCTCCCTCGCAGCGGGAGCTTTTGGGAGCAGTACTTC; abundance: .; len: 19; j_gene: TRBJ2-7; v_gene: TRBV7-2; d_gene: TRBD2
CDR3aa: CASSTGIGFEFF; CDR3nt: TGTGCCAGCAGTACCGGGATCGGATTCGAGTTCTTC; abundance: .; len: 12; j_gene: TRBJ2-1; v_gene: TRBV6-5; d_gene: .
CDR3aa: CASSRDILSYGYTF; CDR3nt: TGTGCCAGCAGTCGGGACATCCTTTCCTATGGCTACACCTTC; abundance: .; len: 14; j_gene: TRBJ1-2; v_gene: TRBV28; d_gene: .
CDR3aa: CASSLGQSYGYTF; CDR3nt: TGTGCCAGCAGTCTAGGACAGTCCTATGGCTACACCTTC; abundance: .; len: 13; j_gene: TRBJ1-2; v_gene: TRBV28; d_gene: .
CDR3aa: CASRQTGVSQPQHF; CDR3nt: TGTGCCAGCAGACAGACAGGGGTGTCTCAGCCCCAGCATTTT; abundance: once; len: 14; j_gene: TRBJ1-5; v_gene: TRBV6-5; d_gene: TRBD1
CDR3aa: CASSWTGRQPQHF; CDR3nt: TGTGCCAGCAGTTGGACAGGGCGGCAGCCCCAGCATTTT; abundance: .; len: 13; j_gene: TRBJ1-5; v_gene: TRBV6-5; d_gene: TRBD1
CDR3aa: CASSKVTTRGITEAFF; CDR3nt: TGTGCCAGCAGCAAGGTGACAACACGAGGGATCACTGAAGCTTTCTTT; abundance: .; len: 16; j_gene: TRBJ1-1; v_gene: TRBV21-1; d_gene: .
CDR3aa: CASSLSPSGATDTQYF; CDR3nt: TGTGCCAGCAGTTTATCCCCGAGTGGGGCCACAGATACGCAGTATTTT; abundance: .; len: 16; j_gene: TRBJ2-3; v_gene: TRBV28; d_gene: .